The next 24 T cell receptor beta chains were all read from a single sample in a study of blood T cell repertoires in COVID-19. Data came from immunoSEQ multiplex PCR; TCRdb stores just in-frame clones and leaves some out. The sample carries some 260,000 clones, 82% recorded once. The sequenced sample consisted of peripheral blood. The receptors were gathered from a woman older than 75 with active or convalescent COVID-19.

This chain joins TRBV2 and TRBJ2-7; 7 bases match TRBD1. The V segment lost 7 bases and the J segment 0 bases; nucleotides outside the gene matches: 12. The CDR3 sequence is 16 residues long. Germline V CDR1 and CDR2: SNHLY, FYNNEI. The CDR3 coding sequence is TGTGCCAGCAAATCAGGACAGGTGGCCTCCTCCTACGAGCAGTACTTC. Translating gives CASKSGQVASSYEQYF.

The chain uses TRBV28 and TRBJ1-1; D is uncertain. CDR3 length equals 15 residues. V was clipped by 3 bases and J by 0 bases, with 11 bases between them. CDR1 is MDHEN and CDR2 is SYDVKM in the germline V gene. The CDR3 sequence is CASSLGSIMNTEAFF. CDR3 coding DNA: TGTGCCAGCAGTTTGGGCTCAATCATGAACACTGAAGCTTTCTTT.

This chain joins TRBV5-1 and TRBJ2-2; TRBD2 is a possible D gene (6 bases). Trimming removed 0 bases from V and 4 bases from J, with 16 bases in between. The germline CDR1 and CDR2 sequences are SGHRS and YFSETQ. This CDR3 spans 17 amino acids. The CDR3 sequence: CASSLGGGTISTGELFF. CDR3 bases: TGCGCCAGCAGCTTGGGTGGGGGGACCATCTCCACCGGGGAGCTGTTTTTT.

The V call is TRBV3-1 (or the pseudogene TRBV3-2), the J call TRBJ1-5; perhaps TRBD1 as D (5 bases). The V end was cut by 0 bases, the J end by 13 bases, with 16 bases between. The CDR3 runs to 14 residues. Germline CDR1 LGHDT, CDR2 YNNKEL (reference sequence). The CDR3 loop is CASSQDFGGYSQHF. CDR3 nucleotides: TGTGCCAGCAGCCAAGATTTCGGGGGATACTCTCAGCATTTT.

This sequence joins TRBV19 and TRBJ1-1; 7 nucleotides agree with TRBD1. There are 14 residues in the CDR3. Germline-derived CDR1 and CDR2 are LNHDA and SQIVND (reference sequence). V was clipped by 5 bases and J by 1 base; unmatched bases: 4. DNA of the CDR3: TGTGCCAGTAGTGACAGGGCTAGGAACACTGAAGCTTTCTTT. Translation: CASSDRARNTEAFF.

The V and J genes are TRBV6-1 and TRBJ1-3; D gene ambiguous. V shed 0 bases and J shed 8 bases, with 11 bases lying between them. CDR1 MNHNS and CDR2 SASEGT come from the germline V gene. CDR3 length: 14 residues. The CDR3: CASSEALRGDTIYF. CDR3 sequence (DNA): TGTGCCAGCAGTGAAGCGCTTCGGGGAGACACCATATATTTT.

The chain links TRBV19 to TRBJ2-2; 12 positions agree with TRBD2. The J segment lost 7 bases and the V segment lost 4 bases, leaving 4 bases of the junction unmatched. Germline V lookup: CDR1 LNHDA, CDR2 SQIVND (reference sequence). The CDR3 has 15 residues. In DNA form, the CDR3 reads TGTGCCAGTAGTAGGACTAGCGGGGCTGACGGGGAGCTGTTTTTT. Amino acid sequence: CASSRTSGADGELFF.

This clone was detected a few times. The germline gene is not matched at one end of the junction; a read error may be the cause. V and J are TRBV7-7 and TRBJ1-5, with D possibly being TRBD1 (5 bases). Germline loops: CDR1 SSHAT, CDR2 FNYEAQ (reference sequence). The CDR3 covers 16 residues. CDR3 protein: CASSLKWGVGNQPQHF. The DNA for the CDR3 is TGTGCTAGCAGCTTAAAGTGGGGCGTTGGCAATCAGCCCCAGCATTTT.

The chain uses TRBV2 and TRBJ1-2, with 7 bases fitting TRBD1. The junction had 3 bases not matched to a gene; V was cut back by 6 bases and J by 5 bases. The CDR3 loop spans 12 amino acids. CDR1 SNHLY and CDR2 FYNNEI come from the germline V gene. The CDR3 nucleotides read TGTGCCAGCAGAGGGGACAGATATGGCTACACCTTC. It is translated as CASRGDRYGYTF.

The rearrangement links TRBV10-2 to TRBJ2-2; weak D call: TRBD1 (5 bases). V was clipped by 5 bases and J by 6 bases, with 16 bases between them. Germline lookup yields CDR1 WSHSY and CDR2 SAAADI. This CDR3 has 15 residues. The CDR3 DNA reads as TGCGCCAGCAGTTCCGCGTCCAGGGCCGCCGGGGAGCTGTTTTTT. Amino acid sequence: CASSSASRAAGELFF.

The CDR3 DNA sequence: TGTGCCAGTAGTATAGCCCCGTGGCAGGGTCAAACCGGGGAGCTGTTTTTT. Amino acid sequence: CASSIAPWQGQTGELFF. This rearrangement joins TRBV19 to TRBJ2-2; tentatively, D is TRBD1 (5 bases). Trimming left V 1 base short and J 5 bases short, with 17 bases between. CDR1 is LNHDA, CDR2 SQIVND, per germline (reference sequence). This CDR3 region has 17 residues.

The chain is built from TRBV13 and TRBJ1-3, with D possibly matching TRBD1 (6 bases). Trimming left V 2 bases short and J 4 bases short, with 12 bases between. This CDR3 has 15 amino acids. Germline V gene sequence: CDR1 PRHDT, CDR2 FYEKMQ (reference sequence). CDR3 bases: TGTGCCAGCAGCTTAACCCACAGGGCGGGAAACACCATATATTTT. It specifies CASSLTHRAGNTIYF.

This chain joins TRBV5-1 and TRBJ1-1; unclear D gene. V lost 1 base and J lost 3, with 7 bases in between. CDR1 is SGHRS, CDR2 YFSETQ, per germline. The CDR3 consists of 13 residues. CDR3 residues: CASSLRGYTEAFF. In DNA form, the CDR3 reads TGCGCCAGCAGCTTGAGAGGTTACACTGAAGCTTTCTTT.

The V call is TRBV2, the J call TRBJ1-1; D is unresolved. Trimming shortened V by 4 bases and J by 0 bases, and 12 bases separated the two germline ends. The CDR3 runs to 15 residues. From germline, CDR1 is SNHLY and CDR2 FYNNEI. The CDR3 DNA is TGTGCCAGCAGTGTCAAGAAAACGGTGAACACTGAAGCTTTCTTT. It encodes CASSVKKTVNTEAFF. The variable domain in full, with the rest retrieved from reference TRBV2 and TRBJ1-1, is EPEVTQTPSHQVTQMGQEVILRCVPISNHLYFYWYRQILGQKVEFLVSFYNNEISEKSEIFDDQFSVERPDGSNFTLKIRSTKLEDSAMYFCASSVKKTVNTEAFFGQGTRLTVV.

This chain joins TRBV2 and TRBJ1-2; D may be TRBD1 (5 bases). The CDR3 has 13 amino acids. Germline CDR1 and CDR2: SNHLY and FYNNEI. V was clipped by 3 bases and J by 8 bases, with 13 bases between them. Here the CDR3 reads CASSDSRQGGYTF. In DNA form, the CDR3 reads TGTGCCAGCAGTGACTCCCGTCAGGGAGGCTACACCTTC. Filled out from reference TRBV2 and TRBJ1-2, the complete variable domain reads EPEVTQTPSHQVTQMGQEVILRCVPISNHLYFYWYRQILGQKVEFLVSFYNNEISEKSEIFDDQFSVERPDGSNFTLKIRSTKLEDSAMYFCASSDSRQGGYTFGSGTRLTVV.

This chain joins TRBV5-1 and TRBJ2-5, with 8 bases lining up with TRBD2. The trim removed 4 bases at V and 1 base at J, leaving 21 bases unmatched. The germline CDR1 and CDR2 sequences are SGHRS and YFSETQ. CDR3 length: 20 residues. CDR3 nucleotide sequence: TGCGCCAGCAGCGTGAAAAGCCCAGGAGCTAGCGGGCCAGTCCAAGAGACCCAGTACTTC. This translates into CASSVKSPGASGPVQETQYF.

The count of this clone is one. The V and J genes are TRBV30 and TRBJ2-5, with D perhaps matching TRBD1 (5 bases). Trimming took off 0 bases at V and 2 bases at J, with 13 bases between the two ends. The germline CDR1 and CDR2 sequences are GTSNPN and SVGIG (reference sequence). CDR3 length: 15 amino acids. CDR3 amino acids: CAWSVSQGPQETQYF. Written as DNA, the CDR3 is TGTGCCTGGAGTGTCAGTCAGGGCCCACAAGAGACCCAGTACTTC.

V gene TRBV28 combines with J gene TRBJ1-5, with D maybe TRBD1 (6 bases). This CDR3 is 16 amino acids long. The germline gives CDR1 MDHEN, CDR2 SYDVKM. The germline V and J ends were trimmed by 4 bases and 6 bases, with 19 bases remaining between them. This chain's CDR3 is CASSSIMTGRGQPQHF. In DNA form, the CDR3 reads TGTGCCAGCAGTTCCATCATGACAGGCCGGGGTCAGCCCCAGCATTTT.

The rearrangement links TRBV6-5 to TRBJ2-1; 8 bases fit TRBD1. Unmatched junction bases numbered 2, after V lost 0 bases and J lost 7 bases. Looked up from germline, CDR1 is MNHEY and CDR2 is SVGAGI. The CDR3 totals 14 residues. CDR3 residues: CASSYSTGVNEQFF. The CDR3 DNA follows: TGTGCCAGCAGTTACTCGACAGGGGTTAATGAGCAGTTCTTC.

The CDR3 region is CASSHRTGNSGNTIYF. The DNA of the CDR3 is TGTGCCAGCAGCCATCGGACAGGGAACTCTGGAAACACCATATATTTT. The rearrangement joins TRBV3-1 (or the pseudogene TRBV3-2) to TRBJ1-3; 8 bases line up with TRBD1. The CDR3 contains 16 residues. Trimming took 3 bases from V and 0 from J; bases not matched to a gene: 4. The germline V gene has CDR1 LGHDT and CDR2 YNNKEL (reference sequence).

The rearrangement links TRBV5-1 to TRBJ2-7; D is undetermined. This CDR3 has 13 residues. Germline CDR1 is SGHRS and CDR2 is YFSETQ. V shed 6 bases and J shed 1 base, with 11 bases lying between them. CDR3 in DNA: TGCGCCAGCACCTCGCCGGTGTCCTACGAGCAGTACTTC. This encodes CASTSPVSYEQYF.

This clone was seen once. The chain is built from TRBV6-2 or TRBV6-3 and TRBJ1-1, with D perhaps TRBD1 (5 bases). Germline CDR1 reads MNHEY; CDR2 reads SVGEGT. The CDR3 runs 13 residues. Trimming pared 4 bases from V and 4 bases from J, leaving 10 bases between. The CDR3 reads CASSSRRGTEAFF. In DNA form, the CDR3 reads TGTGCCAGCAGTTCCCGTAGGGGCACTGAAGCTTTCTTT.

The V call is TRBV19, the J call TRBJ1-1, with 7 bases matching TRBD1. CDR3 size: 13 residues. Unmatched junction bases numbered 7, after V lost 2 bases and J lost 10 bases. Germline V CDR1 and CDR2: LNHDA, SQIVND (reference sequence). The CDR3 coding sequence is TGTGCCAGTAGTATAACCCAGACAGGGCCAGCTTTCTTT. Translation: CASSITQTGPAFF.

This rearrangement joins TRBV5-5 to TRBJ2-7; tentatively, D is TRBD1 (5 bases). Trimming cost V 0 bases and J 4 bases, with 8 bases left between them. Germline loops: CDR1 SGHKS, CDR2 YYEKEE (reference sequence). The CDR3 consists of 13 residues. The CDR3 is CASSLDQGYEQYF. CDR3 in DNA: TGTGCCAGCAGCTTGGATCAGGGTTACGAGCAGTACTTC.